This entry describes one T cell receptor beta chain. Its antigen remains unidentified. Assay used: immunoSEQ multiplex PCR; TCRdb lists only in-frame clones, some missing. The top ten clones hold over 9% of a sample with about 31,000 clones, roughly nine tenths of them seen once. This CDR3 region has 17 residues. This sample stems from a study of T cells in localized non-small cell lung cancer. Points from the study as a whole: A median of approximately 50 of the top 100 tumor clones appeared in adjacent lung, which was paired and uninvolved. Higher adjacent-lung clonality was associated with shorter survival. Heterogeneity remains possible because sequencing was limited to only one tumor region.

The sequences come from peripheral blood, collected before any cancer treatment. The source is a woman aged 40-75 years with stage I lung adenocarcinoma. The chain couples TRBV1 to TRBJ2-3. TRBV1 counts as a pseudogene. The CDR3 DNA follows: TGCACCAGCAGCCAAGGCCTAAGGGTCCTCACCACAGATACGCAGTATTTT. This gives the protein CTSSQGLRVLTTDTQYF.